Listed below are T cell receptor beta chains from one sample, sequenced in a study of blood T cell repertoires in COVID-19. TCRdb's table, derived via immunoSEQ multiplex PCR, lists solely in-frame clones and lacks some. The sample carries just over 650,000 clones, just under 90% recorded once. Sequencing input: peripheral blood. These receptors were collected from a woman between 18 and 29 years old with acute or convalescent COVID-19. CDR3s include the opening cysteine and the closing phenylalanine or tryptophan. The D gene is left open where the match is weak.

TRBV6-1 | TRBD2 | CASSERPGGSYNEQFF
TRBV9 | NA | CASSGDRGSYNEQFF
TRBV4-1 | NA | CASSQDVSAGSPLHF
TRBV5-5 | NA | CASSLESRGPYSNQPQHF
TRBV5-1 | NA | CASSQGSDLTDTQYF
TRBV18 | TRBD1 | CASSAGTGGVEKLFF
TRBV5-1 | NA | CASSPLEVGNGYTF
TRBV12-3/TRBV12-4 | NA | CASSLAQDQPQHF
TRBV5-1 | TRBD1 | CASSVDRAGGIFEQYF
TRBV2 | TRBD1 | CASSRDRGLTYGYTF
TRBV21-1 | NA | CASSNGSQGCGYTF
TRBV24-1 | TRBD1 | CATSGDRGIEGAFF
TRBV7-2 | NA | CASSLRGGVDSPLHF
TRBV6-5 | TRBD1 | CASRTTGNEQFF
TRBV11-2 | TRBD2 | CASSSGLAGDKVSYEQYF
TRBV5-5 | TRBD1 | CASRPTGSGNTIYF
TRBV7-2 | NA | CASSLAPPGNQPQHF
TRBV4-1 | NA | CASSPGLLSNQPQHF
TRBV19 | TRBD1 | CASRGQGYGYTF
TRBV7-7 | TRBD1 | CASSLVTGGSYEQYF
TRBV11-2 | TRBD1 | CASSKTGTGLNEQFF
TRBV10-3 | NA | CATLQGERPGELFF
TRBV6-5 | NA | CASSWGGADNSPLHF
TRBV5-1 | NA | CASTGEGADTQYF
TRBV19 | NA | CASRTPERYGYTF
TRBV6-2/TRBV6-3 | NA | CASTPPFFHEQYF
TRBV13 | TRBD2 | CASSPPPAGTSRIDTQYF
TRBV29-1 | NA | CSVETMGNYGYTF
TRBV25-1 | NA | CASSDQGYEQYF
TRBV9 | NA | CASSVGSLFTEAFF
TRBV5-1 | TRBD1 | CASSSGTGGNSNYGYTF
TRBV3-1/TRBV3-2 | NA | CASSQALNTEAFF
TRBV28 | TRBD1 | CASSWPGQGPQPQHF